The 9 T cell receptor beta chains in this list originate from one sample, sequenced in a study of OX40 agonist ivuxolimab in advanced cancers. Repertoires were generated with immunoSEQ multiplex PCR, while TCRdb's copy carries only in-frame clones and drops some. The top ten clones hold around 8.2% of a sample with fewer than 75,000 clones, 75% to 85% of them seen once. The sequencing used CD4+ or CD8+ T cells sorted from blood, collected in a trial of the OX40 agonist ivuxolimab. Every receptor here comes from an adult with an advanced solid tumor such as melanoma, head and neck, liver or kidney cancer.

This chain uses TRBV7-9 with TRBJ2-5, with D perhaps being TRBD1 or TRBD2 (5 bases each). The CDR3 sequence is 12 residues long. The V gene lost 3 bases and the J gene lost 5 bases, with 7 bases spanning the gap. Germline CDR1 reads SEHNR; CDR2 reads FQNEAQ (reference sequence). CDR3 coding DNA: TGTGCCAGCAGCTTTGAGGGGGAGACCCAGTACTTC. Amino acids: CASSFEGETQYF.

The genes are TRBV7-2 and TRBJ2-1; D tentatively reads TRBD1 or TRBD2 (5 bases each). Per germline, CDR1 SGHTA and CDR2 FQGNSA. This CDR3 is built from 13 residues. With 1 base removed from V and 7 bases from J, the gap between germline ends came to 8 bases. CDR3 sequence: CASSLVWGNEQFF. Written as DNA, the CDR3 is TGTGCCAGCAGCTTAGTCTGGGGGAATGAGCAGTTCTTC.

The chain couples TRBV21-1 to TRBJ2-4; no DNA check was done on the table's D call, TRBD1. TRBV21-1 is annotated as a pseudogene. This CDR3 spans 19 amino acids. The CDR3, as DNA: TGTGCCAGCAGCCCCCCCAACAGGGGCCCGGGTAAGGCCAAAAACATTCAGTACTTC. It yields the protein CASSPPNRGPGKAKNIQYF.

The chain uses TRBV7-2 and TRBJ2-7; maybe TRBD2 (6 bases). V was trimmed by 5 bases and J by 2 bases, leaving 13 bases between them. Germline assignment: CDR1 SGHTA and CDR2 FQGNSA. This CDR3 contains 14 residues. The CDR3 coding sequence is TGTGCCAGCAGCCCTGGGTGGGGGGCCTACGAGCAGTACTTC. This sequence encodes CASSPGWGAYEQYF.

The chain joins TRBV9 to TRBJ2-2, with D hard to call. CDR3 length equals 14 residues. Per the germline V gene, CDR1 is SGDLS and CDR2 is YYNGEE. V was clipped by 0 bases and J by 7 bases, with 10 bases between them. This chain's CDR3 is CASSVGSGNGELFF. CDR3 DNA: TGTGCCAGCAGCGTAGGAAGTGGAAACGGGGAGCTGTTTTTT.

This chain joins TRBV5-5 and TRBJ1-6; weak D call: TRBD1 (5 bases). Germline V gene data show CDR1 as SGHKS and CDR2 as YYEKEE (reference sequence). The CDR3 length is 18 residues. Trimming pared 5 bases from V and 0 bases from J, leaving 18 bases between. CDR3 sequence reads: CASRTGTGASSYNSPLHF. CDR3 DNA sequence: TGTGCCAGCAGGACGGGGACTGGGGCGAGCTCCTATAATTCACCCCTCCACTTT. The entire variable domain, with the rest obtained from reference TRBV5-5 and TRBJ1-6, is as follows: DAGVTQSPTHLIKTRGQQVTLRCSPISGHKSVSWYQQVLGQGPQFIFQYYEKEERGRGNFPDRFSARQFPNYSSELNVNALLLGDSALYLCASRTGTGASSYNSPLHFGNGTRLTVT.

This chain links TRBV6-6 with TRBJ1-1, with TRBD1 matching 7 bases. Losses at the gene ends were 2 bases for V and 2 bases for J; bases not matched to a gene: 2. CDR1 is MNHNY and CDR2 is SVGAGI in the germline V gene (reference sequence). This CDR3 spans 14 amino acids. The CDR3 coding sequence is TGTGCCAGCAGTTACCAGGGGGAAAACACTGAAGCTTTCTTT. Residues: CASSYQGENTEAFF.

This clone was seen only a few times. The sample has other DNA sequences that encode this CDR3 too. The CDR3 reads CASSPAGSSYEQYF. CDR3 coding DNA: TGTGCCAGCTCTCCGGCAGGGAGCTCCTACGAGCAGTACTTC. J is TRBJ2-7 and V is TRBV18; D is tentatively TRBD1 or TRBD2 (5 bases each). The CDR3 totals 14 residues. Germline lookup yields CDR1 KGHSH and CDR2 LQKENI. V was clipped by 6 bases and J by 0 bases, with 12 bases between them.

The V call is TRBV21-1, the J call TRBJ2-5. TRBV21-1 is designated a pseudogene. CDR3 size: 16 residues. The CDR3 DNA is TGTGCCAGCAGCAAAGGAGGGGGGTATACAGGGTCTTCCCAGTACTTC. Its protein is CASSKGGGYTGSSQYF.